The 18 T cell receptor beta chains given below trace back to one sample, sequenced in a study of blood T cells in healthy people across ages. A second PCR, run for about 6 to 12 cycles, used a sample-barcoded 5' primer plus a J-beta primer mix. TCRdb itself ran the 5' RACE reads through MiXCR, one entry per CDR3 protein. The table lists 1 million to 1.2 million distinct CDR3 sequences, roughly two fifths of them singletons, with around 14% in the top ten. Sequencing was performed on blood. Receptor source: a man aged 18 to 30 in good health.

The rearrangement links TRBV10-3 to TRBJ2-7; D gene uncertain. The V gene lost 0 bases and the J gene lost 0 bases, with 6 bases spanning the gap. The CDR3 extends over 14 amino acids. Germline V lookup: CDR1 ENHRY, CDR2 SYGVKD. The CDR3, as DNA: TGTGCCATCAGTGAGTCGAGGAACTCCTACGAGCAGTACTTC. This codes for CAISESRNSYEQYF.

In the case of this clonotype: A read error may produce the germline difference seen at one junction end. The chain combines TRBV12-3 or TRBV12-4 with TRBJ2-7, with D perhaps TRBD2 (6 bases). Gene TRBJ2-5 matches the end of the DNA better, so the J call may be wrong. This CDR3 comprises 13 residues. This CDR3 reads CARSVSGGETQYF. The CDR3 bases are TGTGCCCGCAGTGTTAGTGGGGGGGAGACCCAGTACTTC.

The chain combines TRBV9 with TRBJ2-1; perhaps TRBD2 as D (7 bases). V was trimmed by 6 bases and J by 3 bases, leaving 19 bases between them. Germline-derived CDR1 and CDR2 are SGDLS and YYNGEE. The CDR3 spans 16 residues. CDR3 DNA: TGTGCCAGCACCTTAGGGGGGGGTACCCTCTACAATGAGCAGTTCTTC. Residues: CASTLGGGTLYNEQFF.

The V call is TRBV14, the J call TRBJ2-5; 8 bases map to TRBD1. The CDR3 spans 16 residues. V shed 4 bases, J shed 0 bases, and the junction held 7 bases outside the gene matches. Germline values: CDR1 SGHDN, CDR2 FVKESK. Written as DNA, the CDR3 is TGTGCCAGCAGCCCTCTGACGGGACAGGACCAAGAGACCCAGTACTTC. It codes for CASSPLTGQDQETQYF.

V and J are TRBV3-1 and TRBJ2-7; D is possibly TRBD2 (7 bases). V gave up 4 bases and J gave up 6 bases, with 22 bases separating them. The CDR3 is 16 residues long. CDR1 and CDR2 (germline): LGHDT, YNNKEL (reference sequence). CDR3: CASSRVRGGGLGEQYF. The CDR3 bases are TGTGCCAGCAGCCGAGTACGAGGGGGGGGCCTAGGCGAGCAGTACTTC.

This clonotype appeared many times. The chain combines TRBV12-3 or TRBV12-4 with TRBJ2-1; 8 nucleotides line up with TRBD2. Losses at the gene ends were 8 bases for V and 5 bases for J; bases not matched to a gene: 2. The CDR3 spans 12 residues. The CDR3 reads CASRGGHNEQFF. The CDR3 DNA reads TGTGCCAGCCGCGGGGGGCACAATGAGCAGTTCTTC.

The sample holds many counts of this clonotype. A much larger clone sits a single nucleotide away, making a read error possible. The genes are TRBV20-1 and TRBJ2-2, with TRBD2 matching over 10 bases. The CDR3 runs to 14 residues. Germline trimming cut 1 base from V and 8 bases from J; bases unmatched to any gene: 4. CDR1 DFQATT and CDR2 SNEGSKA come from the germline V gene (reference sequence). This CDR3 is CSARAELAGGELFF. In DNA, the CDR3 is TGCAGTGCTAGAGCGGAACTAGCGGGGGGGGAGCTGTTTTTT.

The J gene is TRBJ1-2, the V gene TRBV6-2 or TRBV6-3, with TRBD1 matching 9 bases. Germline CDR1 MNHEY, CDR2 SVGEGT. CDR3 length equals 14 residues. Trimming took 5 bases from V and 4 from J; bases not matched to a gene: 5. The CDR3 DNA sequence: TGTGCCAGCAGTCGCGGGACAGGGTTCTATGGCTACACCTTC. It is translated as CASSRGTGFYGYTF.

The J gene is TRBJ1-2, the V gene TRBV6-2 or TRBV6-3, with a possible D match to TRBD1 (5 bases). V shed 4 bases and J shed 4 bases, with 16 bases lying between them. CDR1 is MNHEY and CDR2 is SVGEGT in the germline V gene. The CDR3 has 15 amino acids. The DNA for the CDR3 is TGTGCCAGCAGTTCCACCGACAGTCCGAGCTATGGCTACACCTTC. Protein product: CASSSTDSPSYGYTF.

This chain uses TRBV25-1 with TRBJ2-5, with 7 bases aligning to TRBD1. The CDR3 runs 16 residues. V lost 3 bases and J lost 1; bases outside the gene matches: 8. Per the germline V gene, CDR1 is MGHDK and CDR2 is SYGVNS. The CDR3 is CASSDRTGALQETQYF. For the CDR3, the DNA is TGTGCCAGCAGTGATCGGACAGGAGCCCTCCAAGAGACCCAGTACTTC.

The chain links TRBV7-6 to TRBJ2-2; 10 bases are shared with TRBD1. CDR1 is SGHVS, CDR2 FNYEAQ, per germline. V gave up 6 bases and J gave up 0 bases; unmatched junction bases: 1. This CDR3 spans 15 amino acids. For the CDR3, the DNA is TGTGCCAGCAGTGGGACAGGGGCGAACACCGGGGAGCTGTTTTTT. Protein product: CASSGTGANTGELFF.

This chain connects TRBV21-1 to TRBJ2-7; the tabulated D call, TRBD2, remains unverified against the DNA. TRBV21-1 is a documented pseudogene. CDR3 size: 16 residues. The CDR3 spells CASSQRLAGETYEQYF. CDR3 DNA: TGTGCCAGCAGCCAGAGACTAGCGGGGGAGACCTACGAGCAGTACTTC.

The rearrangement uses TRBV27 and TRBJ2-3; 10 bases align to TRBD1. This CDR3 is 15 amino acids long. V shed 3 bases and J 4 bases; nucleotides not matched to a gene: 4. Germline V CDR1 and CDR2: MNHEY, SMNVEV (reference sequence). The CDR3 protein is CASSFLDRGADTQYF. The DNA for the CDR3 is TGTGCCAGCAGTTTCCTGGACAGGGGGGCAGATACGCAGTATTTT.

This CDR3 is CASSPTGGASEAFF. CDR3 coding DNA: TGTGCCAGCAGTCCGACAGGGGGGGCGTCCGAAGCTTTCTTT. This chain links TRBV12-3 or TRBV12-4 with TRBJ1-1, with 9 bases that match TRBD1. This CDR3 has 14 residues. With V trimmed by 5 bases and J by 8 bases, 9 bases remained unmatched.

This chain joins TRBV10-3 and TRBJ1-1; the D gene is possibly TRBD1 (6 bases). CDR1 is ENHRY and CDR2 is SYGVKD in the germline V gene. The CDR3 totals 18 residues. The V and J ends lost 0 bases and 11 bases respectively, with 28 bases between them. CDR3 region: CAISESIGTPGTNKLAFF. The CDR3 coding sequence is TGTGCCATCAGTGAGTCGATAGGAACCCCCGGGACAAATAAGTTGGCTTTCTTT.

As concerns this clonotype: The junction does not match germline at one end; this may be a read error. The rearrangement links TRBV6-6 to TRBJ2-3, with a weak D call TRBD1 (6 bases). There are 17 residues in the CDR3. Germline V gene sequence: CDR1 MNHNY, CDR2 SVGAGI (reference sequence). CDR3 DNA sequence: TGTGCCAACAGTTACAGGGTTGAGGGGGTTGTCCCAGATACGCAGTATTTT. This sequence encodes CANSYRVEGVVPDTQYF.

There are a few counts of this clonotype. The chain joins TRBV13 to TRBJ2-5; 8 bases match TRBD1. Germline lookup yields CDR1 PRHDT and CDR2 FYEKMQ (reference sequence). V shed 7 bases and J 2 bases; nucleotides not matched to a gene: 6. The CDR3 has 14 amino acids. The DNA of the CDR3 is TGTGCCAGCACCCTTGGGGACAGGCAAGAGACCCAGTACTTC. Its translation: CASTLGDRQETQYF.

V and J are TRBV29-1 and TRBJ2-2, with 7 bases identical to TRBD1. There are 14 residues in the CDR3. The germline V gene encodes CDR1 SQVTM and CDR2 ANQGSEA. The V and J ends lost 7 bases and 1 base, in that order; junction bases with no gene match: 6. The CDR3 region is CSADRAGNTGELFF. The CDR3 nucleotides read TGCAGCGCAGACAGGGCGGGGAACACCGGGGAGCTGTTTTTT.